The 17 T cell receptor beta chains below all came from one sample that was sequenced in a study of blood T cell repertoires in COVID-19. The table came from immunoSEQ multiplex PCR; TCRdb's copy has only in-frame clones and leaves some out. The sample yields about 180,000 clones, about 89% seen once. Source material: peripheral blood. These receptors originate from a man younger than 30 who had recovered from COVID-19.

The gene calls are TRBV11-3 and TRBJ2-1; tentative D call: TRBD2 (5 bases). V lost 5 bases to trimming and J lost 9 bases, with 17 bases between them. CDR3 length: 14 residues. CDR1 and CDR2 (germline): SGHNT, YENEEA. The CDR3 DNA reads TGTGCCAGCAGCCTCCGCGACAAAGAGGGTGAGCAGTTCTTC. Its protein is CASSLRDKEGEQFF.

The V and J genes are TRBV4-1 and TRBJ2-5, with 8 bases aligning to TRBD1. Germline CDR1 MGHRA, CDR2 YSYEKL. The CDR3 consists of 16 residues. V dropped 3 bases and J dropped 2; count of bases not matched to a gene: 8. The DNA of the CDR3 is TGCGCCAGCAGCCAGTCCTTACACAGGGGGCAAGAGACCCAGTACTTC. It translates to CASSQSLHRGQETQYF.

Worth noting for this clone: The same CDR3 arises from other DNA sequences in this sample as well. The rearrangement uses TRBV6-5 and TRBJ2-7; 7 bases are shared with TRBD2. The CDR3 consists of 14 residues. V shed 2 bases, J shed 0 bases, and the junction held 1 base outside the gene matches. The germline CDR1 and CDR2 sequences are MNHEY and SVGAGI. The CDR3, as DNA: TGTGCCAGCAGTTACCGCGGGAGCTCCTACGAGCAGTACTTC. The encoded protein is CASSYRGSSYEQYF.

This rearrangement joins TRBV29-1 to TRBJ2-2; 15 bases match TRBD2. The germline V gene has CDR1 SQVTM and CDR2 ANQGSEA. CDR3 length equals 17 residues. V was clipped by 3 bases and J by 0 bases; unmatched bases: 2. The CDR3, as DNA: TGCAGCGTTGATGGACTAGCGGGAGGGCCGAACACCGGGGAGCTGTTTTTT. Protein: CSVDGLAGGPNTGELFF.

The chain combines TRBV19 with TRBJ2-3; 10 nucleotides agree with TRBD2. V lost 4 bases, J lost 2 bases, and 9 bases stayed unmatched. Germline V gene sequence: CDR1 LNHDA, CDR2 SQIVND (reference sequence). CDR3 length: 17 amino acids. This CDR3 is CASSNSLAGVVTDTQYF. The CDR3 coding sequence is TGTGCCAGTAGTAACTCCCTAGCGGGAGTTGTCACAGATACGCAGTATTTT.

The J gene is TRBJ2-7, the V gene TRBV7-2, with 7 nucleotides matching TRBD2. Trimming cost V 11 bases and J 0 bases; bases outside gene matches: 10. This CDR3 has 14 amino acids. Germline V gene data show CDR1 as SGHTA and CDR2 as FQGNSA. The CDR3 loop reads CACNGGGPSYEQYF. The CDR3 region has the DNA TGTGCCTGCAATGGGGGAGGGCCCTCCTACGAGCAGTACTTC.

This chain connects TRBV10-3 to TRBJ2-2, with TRBD2 matching 8 bases. Losses at the gene ends were 10 bases for V and 1 base for J; bases not matched to a gene: 8. CDR1 is ENHRY and CDR2 is SYGVKD in the germline V gene. This CDR3 spans 15 amino acids. The CDR3 DNA sequence: TGTGCCACCGATAGCGGGACGGTGAACACCGGGGAGCTGTTTTTT. It is translated as CATDSGTVNTGELFF.

The chain has TRBV7-2 and TRBJ1-1, with a tentative D call TRBD1 (6 bases). Germline values: CDR1 SGHTA, CDR2 FQGNSA. Trimming cost V 1 base and J 1 base, with 13 bases left between them. This CDR3 spans 16 amino acids. The CDR3 DNA reads as TGTGCCAGCAGCTTAGTAAGTCAGGGGCGGAACACTGAAGCTTTCTTT. Translation gives CASSLVSQGRNTEAFF.

This sequence joins TRBV7-9 and TRBJ2-7; no definite D call. This CDR3 contains 13 residues. CDR1 SEHNR and CDR2 FQNEAQ come from the germline V gene (reference sequence). V was shortened by 4 bases and J by 5 bases, with 12 bases between the two germline ends. The CDR3 DNA is TGTGCCAGCAGCTCCCTCGCACCTAACGAGCAGTACTTC. Amino acids: CASSSLAPNEQYF.

The chain is built from TRBV5-5 and TRBJ2-7; weak D call: TRBD1 (6 bases). The CDR3 consists of 14 residues. Per the germline V gene, CDR1 is SGHKS and CDR2 is YYEKEE (reference sequence). The germline V and J ends were trimmed by 3 bases and 7 bases, with 17 bases remaining between them. DNA for the CDR3: TGTGCCAGCAGCTCGGGACAAGGCTCATGGGAGCAGTACTTC. Its protein product is CASSSGQGSWEQYF. Drawing the rest from reference TRBV5-5 and TRBJ2-7, the complete variable domain is DAGVTQSPTHLIKTRGQQVTLRCSPISGHKSVSWYQQVLGQGPQFIFQYYEKEERGRGNFPDRFSARQFPNYSSELNVNALLLGDSALYLCASSSGQGSWEQYFGPGTRLTVT.

This chain connects TRBV19 to TRBJ2-7; the D gene is possibly TRBD1 (5 bases). Trimming left V 9 bases short and J 7 bases short, with 7 bases between. Per germline, CDR1 LNHDA and CDR2 SQIVND (reference sequence). The CDR3 covers 9 residues. CDR3: CASRQEQYF. The CDR3 bases are TGTGCCAGCCGACAGGAGCAGTACTTC.

The V gene is TRBV29-1, the J gene TRBJ2-7, with D unclear. Germline V gene lookup returns CDR1 SQVTM and CDR2 ANQGSEA. The CDR3 consists of 13 residues. Between the trimmed V and J ends, which lost 6 bases and 0 bases, there was a span of 12 bases. This chain's CDR3 is CSVVLASSYEQYF. DNA of the CDR3: TGCAGCGTGGTTCTGGCAAGCTCCTACGAGCAGTACTTC.

The chain employs TRBV19 and TRBJ1-5; D not certain. CDR3 length: 15 residues. Trimming left V 2 bases short and J 1 base short, with 9 bases between. Per germline, CDR1 LNHDA and CDR2 SQIVND (reference sequence). The CDR3 here is CASSIRSRSNQPQHF. The DNA of the CDR3 is TGTGCCAGTAGTATAAGATCCAGGAGCAATCAGCCCCAGCATTTT.

J is TRBJ2-5 and V is TRBV7-9, with D maybe TRBD1 (6 bases). The CDR3 runs to 15 residues. V was pared by 0 bases and J by 4 bases, with 12 bases between. Germline lookup yields CDR1 SEHNR and CDR2 FQNEAQ (reference sequence). The CDR3 loop is CASSLALGAVETQYF. In DNA, the CDR3 is TGTGCCAGCAGCTTAGCGCTGGGGGCGGTAGAGACCCAGTACTTC.

The chain employs TRBV7-2 and TRBJ1-2, with D uncertain. The V gene lost 5 bases and the J gene lost 1 base, with 8 bases spanning the gap. CDR1 and CDR2 from the germline V gene are SGHTA and FQGNSA. The CDR3 totals 13 residues. The CDR3 loop is CASSEGFNYGYTF. In nucleotides, the CDR3 is TGTGCCAGCAGCGAGGGATTTAACTATGGCTACACCTTC. Together with reference TRBV7-2 and TRBJ1-2, the CDR3 gives the full variable domain: GAGVSQSPSNKVTEKGKDVELRCDPISGHTALYWYRQSLGQGLEFLIYFQGNSAPDKSGLPSDRFSAERTGGSVSTLTIQRTQQEDSAVYLCASSEGFNYGYTFGSGTRLTVV.

The chain recombines TRBV7-8 with TRBJ1-2, with 7 positions matching TRBD1. The V segment lost 2 bases and the J segment 7 bases; nucleotides outside the gene matches: 4. Per the germline V gene, CDR1 is SGHVS and CDR2 is FQNEAQ. The CDR3 spans 13 residues. The CDR3 sequence: CASSLKGGGGYTF. The CDR3 region has the DNA TGTGCCAGCAGCTTAAAAGGGGGCGGTGGCTACACCTTC.

The chain links TRBV27 to TRBJ2-3; 9 positions match TRBD2. This CDR3 comprises 14 residues. Losses at the gene ends were 5 bases for V and 5 bases for J; bases not matched to a gene: 5. The germline gives CDR1 MNHEY, CDR2 SMNVEV (reference sequence). CDR3 loop: CASSGAGGLDTQYF. The CDR3 DNA reads as TGTGCCAGCAGTGGGGCGGGAGGGTTAGATACGCAGTATTTT.